This T cell receptor beta chain was sequenced for a study of beta chain features in type 1 diabetes. Study-wide background: The number of sorted cells examined across all samples was approximately 100 million.

Germline V lookup: CDR1 MNHNY, CDR2 SVGAGI (reference sequence). With V trimmed by 0 bases and J by 2 bases, 2 bases remained unmatched. CDR3 length equals 15 residues. The whole isolated RNA underwent reverse transcription, so sequencing captured expressed TCRB transcripts. Assay used: immunoSEQ multiplex PCR; TCRdb lists only in-frame clones, some missing. The table includes some 220,000 clones, 11% detected once. This TCR was sampled from a man between 18 and 29 years old in good health. The chain has TRBV6-6 and TRBJ2-7; 9 bases line up with TRBD2. The sequenced sample was central memory CD4+ T cells from blood. The CDR3 DNA reads as TGTGCCAGCAGTTACTCTGGCGGGAGGGCCTACGAGCAGTACTTC. Its protein is CASSYSGGRAYEQYF.